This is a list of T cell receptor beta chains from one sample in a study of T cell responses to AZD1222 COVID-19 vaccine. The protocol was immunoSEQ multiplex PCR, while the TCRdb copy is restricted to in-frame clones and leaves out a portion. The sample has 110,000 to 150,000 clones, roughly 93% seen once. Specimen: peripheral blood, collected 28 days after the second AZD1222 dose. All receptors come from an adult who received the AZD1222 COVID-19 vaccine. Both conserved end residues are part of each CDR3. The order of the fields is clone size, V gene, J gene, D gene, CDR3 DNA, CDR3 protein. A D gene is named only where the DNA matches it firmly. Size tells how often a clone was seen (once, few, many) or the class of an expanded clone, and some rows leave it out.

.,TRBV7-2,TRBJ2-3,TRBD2,TGTGCCAGCAGCTCCCGGGGGGGTTCGACAGATACGCAGTATTTT,CASSSRGGSTDTQYF
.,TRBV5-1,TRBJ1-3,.,TGCGCCAGCAGCTTGGAGTGGACCTATGGAAACACCATATATTTT,CASSLEWTYGNTIYF
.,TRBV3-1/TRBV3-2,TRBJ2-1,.,TGTGCCAGCAGCCAAACAGGGATCGTACAGTTCTTC,CASSQTGIVQFF
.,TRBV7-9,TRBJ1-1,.,TGTGCCAGCAGCTTAGCTGAGTTCACTGAAGCTTTCTTT,CASSLAEFTEAFF
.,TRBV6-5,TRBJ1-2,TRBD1,TGTGCCAGCAGTTATGGGACAGGGGGGACTAACTATGGCTACACCTTC,CASSYGTGGTNYGYTF
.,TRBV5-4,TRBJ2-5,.,TGTGCCCTTGGTAGCCCCTCTAGGGAGACCCAGTACTTC,CALGSPSRETQYF
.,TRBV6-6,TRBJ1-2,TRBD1,TGTGCCAGCAGTGACTTGGGGACAGGGGCCTATGGCTACACCTTC,CASSDLGTGAYGYTF
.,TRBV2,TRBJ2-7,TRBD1,TGTGCCAGCAGAGACAGGGTCTACGAGCAGTACTTC,CASRDRVYEQYF
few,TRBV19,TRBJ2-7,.,TGTGCCAGTAGTATCAATGGTATGAGCTCCTACGAGCAGTACTTC,CASSINGMSSYEQYF
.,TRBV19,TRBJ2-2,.,TGTGCCAGTAGTATTGGGACACTAGTTTCCGGGGAGCTGTTTTTT,CASSIGTLVSGELFF
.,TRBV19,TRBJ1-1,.,TGTGCCAGTAGTGTCCGGACAATTAGTGAAGCTTTCTTT,CASSVRTISEAFF
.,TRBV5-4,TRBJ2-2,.,TGTGCCAGCAGCTTGCGGGGTAGGGGGAGAGCTACCGGGGAGCTGTTTTTT,CASSLRGRGRATGELFF
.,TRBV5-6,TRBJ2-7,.,TGTGCCAGCAGCTTGGTCGGCAGACCCTACGAGCAGTACTTC,CASSLVGRPYEQYF
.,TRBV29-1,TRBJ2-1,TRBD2,TGCAGCGCCCGGGCCACCGGGACTAGCGGGAACAATGAGCAGTTCTTC,CSARATGTSGNNEQFF
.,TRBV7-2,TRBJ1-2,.,TGTGCCAGCAGCTGGCAATTATCCAACTATGGCTACACCTTC,CASSWQLSNYGYTF
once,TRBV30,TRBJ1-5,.,TGTGCCTGGAGTGTATCTGACAATCAGCCCCAGCATTTT,CAWSVSDNQPQHF
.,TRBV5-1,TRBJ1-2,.,TGCGCCAGCAGCTTGTTGGGGGAGGCCTATGGCTACACCTTC,CASSLLGEAYGYTF
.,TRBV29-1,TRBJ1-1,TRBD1,TGCAGCGTTGGAAGGACAGGGAACACTGAAGCTTTCTTT,CSVGRTGNTEAFF
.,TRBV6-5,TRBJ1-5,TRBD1,TGTGCCAGCAGTTTACAGGGGGCTCTGAGCAATCAGCCCCAGCATTTT,CASSLQGALSNQPQHF
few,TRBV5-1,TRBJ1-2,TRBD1,TGCGCCAGCAGCGCGGGACAGGGAAGTCCTAACTATGGCTACACCTTC,CASSAGQGSPNYGYTF
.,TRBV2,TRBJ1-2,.,TGTGCCAGCAGTGAAGGGCTGGGTCAAGCTAACTATGGCTACACCTTC,CASSEGLGQANYGYTF
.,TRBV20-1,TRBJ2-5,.,TGCAGTGCTAGTGTATGGGAGAAAGAGACCCAGTACTTC,CSASVWEKETQYF
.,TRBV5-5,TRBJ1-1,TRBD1,TGTGCCAGCAAACAGGGGACAGAGAACACTGAAGCTTTCTTT,CASKQGTENTEAFF
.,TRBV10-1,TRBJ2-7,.,TGCGCCAGCAGTGAAGGGCAGCGACACGAGCAGTACTTC,CASSEGQRHEQYF
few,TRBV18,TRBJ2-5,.,TGTGCCAGCTCACCACGGATGTCGGGGACCCAAGAGACCCAGTACTTC,CASSPRMSGTQETQYF
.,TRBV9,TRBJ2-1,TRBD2,TGTGCCAGCAGCGAGAGGGGTCAAGCGGGGGGCTACAATGAGCAGTTCTTC,CASSERGQAGGYNEQFF
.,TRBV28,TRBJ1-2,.,TGTGCCAGCAGTTTGGCCGTCTATGGCTACACCTTC,CASSLAVYGYTF
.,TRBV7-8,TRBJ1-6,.,TGTGCCAGCAGCTTAAGAGTGTGGGGGGGTAATTCACCCCTCCACTTT,CASSLRVWGGNSPLHF
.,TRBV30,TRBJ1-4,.,TGTGCCTGGACCCCCCGGGGGAAGAGTGAAAAACTGTTTTTT,CAWTPRGKSEKLFF
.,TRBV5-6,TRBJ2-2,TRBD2,TGTGCCAGCAGCCTACTGACTAGCGGGAGAACCGGGGAGCTGTTTTTT,CASSLLTSGRTGELFF
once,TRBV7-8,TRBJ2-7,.,TGTGCCAGCAGCCCATCCCTGGGGGTATCCTACGAGCAGTACTTC,CASSPSLGVSYEQYF
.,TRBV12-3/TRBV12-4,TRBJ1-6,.,TGTGCCAGCAGCCTACAGGATTATTCACCCCTCCACTTT,CASSLQDYSPLHF
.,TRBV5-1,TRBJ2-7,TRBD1,TGCGCCAGCAGTCAACAGGGGCAGGCCGAGCAGTACTTC,CASSQQGQAEQYF
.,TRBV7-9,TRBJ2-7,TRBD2,TGTGCCAGCAGCACCGGGACTAGCGGATGGTACGAGCAGTACTTC,CASSTGTSGWYEQYF
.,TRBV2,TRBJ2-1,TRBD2,TGTGCCAGCAGTGAACGGCGGGGGGGCGGTTATGAGCAGTTCTTC,CASSERRGGGYEQFF
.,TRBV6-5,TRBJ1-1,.,TGTGCCAGCATTCGGGGGATGAACACTGAAGCTTTCTTT,CASIRGMNTEAFF
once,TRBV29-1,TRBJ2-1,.,TGCAGCGTTGGACTCTTCTACAATGAGCAGTTCTTC,CSVGLFYNEQFF
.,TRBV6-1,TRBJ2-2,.,TGTGCCAGCAGTGAACTGAGACAGGCGAACACCGGGGAGCTGTTTTTT,CASSELRQANTGELFF
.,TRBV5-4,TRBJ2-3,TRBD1,TGTGCTCAGGGGGCACGCACAGATACGCAGTATTTT,CAQGARTDTQYF
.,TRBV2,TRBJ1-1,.,TGTGCCGGCGAGGGGCAGAGGAACACTGAAGCTTTCTTT,CAGEGQRNTEAFF
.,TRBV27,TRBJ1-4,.,TGTGCCAGCAGTTCCACAGGATGGGAGGAAAAACTGTTTTTT,CASSSTGWEEKLFF
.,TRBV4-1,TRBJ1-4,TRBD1,TGCGCCAGCAGCCAAGATTGGACAGGGAGGGAAAAACTGTTTTTT,CASSQDWTGREKLFF
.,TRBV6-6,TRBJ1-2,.,TGTGCCAGCAGTTACCCCTCCGGGGCCAACTATGGCTACACCTTC,CASSYPSGANYGYTF
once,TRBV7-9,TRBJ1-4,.,TGTGCCAGCAGCTTAGGTGGCTCATGGGAAAAACTGTTTTTT,CASSLGGSWEKLFF
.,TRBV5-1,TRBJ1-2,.,TGCGCCAGCAGCGCAGGGCCCAACTATGGCTACACCTTC,CASSAGPNYGYTF
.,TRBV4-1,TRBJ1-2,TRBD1,TGCGCCAGCAGCCACCTAGGACAGGGGGTTTATGGCTACACCTTC,CASSHLGQGVYGYTF
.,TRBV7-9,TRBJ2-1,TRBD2,TGTGCCAGCAGCCAAGGACTAGCCCTGACGAGCTCCTACAATGAGCAGTTCTTC,CASSQGLALTSSYNEQFF
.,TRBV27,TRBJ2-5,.,TGTGCCAGCAGTTTGGACGGCAGGGCATGGGAGACCCAGTACTTC,CASSLDGRAWETQYF
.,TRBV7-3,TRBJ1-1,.,TGTGCCAGCAGCTTAAATTGGAACACTGAAGCTTTCTTT,CASSLNWNTEAFF
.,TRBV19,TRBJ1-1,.,TGTGCCAGTAGTCGTGCAGCCGACACTGAAGCTTTCTTT,CASSRAADTEAFF
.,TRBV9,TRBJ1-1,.,TGTGCCAGCAGCGGGGGGACGGGTCTAGAGAGGCAAGCTTTCTTT,CASSGGTGLERQAFF
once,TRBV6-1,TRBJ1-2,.,TGTGCCAGCAGTGAAGCGGAGGCGGGCTACACCTTC,CASSEAEAGYTF
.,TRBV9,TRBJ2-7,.,TGTGCCAGCAGCGTAGCACCCTCCTCGGGGCACGAGCAGTACTTC,CASSVAPSSGHEQYF
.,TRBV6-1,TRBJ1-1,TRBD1,TGTGCCAGCAGAGACAGGGAGGGATCGAGTGAAGCTTTCTTT,CASRDREGSSEAFF
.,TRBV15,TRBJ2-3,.,TGTGCCACCAGCAGCCCTTCCGGCGGGGATACGCAGTATTTT,CATSSPSGGDTQYF